Presented here are 30 T cell receptor beta chains from one specimen sequenced in a study of graft-versus-host responses after intestinal transplantation. Their antigens are not known. Using immunoSEQ multiplex PCR, the repertoire was profiled, and TCRdb retains in-frame clones only, with some absent. The sample gives around 110,000 clones, around nine tenths of which show up once; under 0.2% is in the top ten. The input for sequencing was unstimulated CD4+ T cells sorted from spleen or lymph node cells, taken before intestinal transplant. The receptors were sampled from a human donor who received an intestinal transplant.

In nucleotides, the CDR3 is TGTGCCAGCAGTCTCAGCGGGAGACGGGAGAGACATGAGCAGTTCTTC. It translates to CASSLSGRRERHEQFF. This chain uses TRBV27 with TRBJ2-1; 8 nucleotides line up with TRBD2. This CDR3 has 16 residues. V shed 5 bases, J shed 8 bases, and the junction held 14 bases outside the gene matches. Per germline, CDR1 MNHEY and CDR2 SMNVEV (reference sequence).

Worth noting for this clone: Germline and junction disagree at one end, which may indicate a read error. The chain uses TRBV7-2 and TRBJ1-1; D is ambiguous. The V gene's germline CDR1 is SGHTA and CDR2 FQGNSA. The CDR3 has 15 amino acids. The CDR3 nucleotides are TGTGCCAGCAGCTTAGAGAGCGTACTGAACGCTGAAGCTTTCTTT. Translated, it gives CASSLESVLNAEAFF.

This rearrangement joins TRBV5-1 to TRBJ2-2; tentative D call: TRBD2 (5 bases). CDR1 and CDR2 (germline): SGHRS, YFSETQ. The CDR3 consists of 17 residues. Trimming cost V 0 bases and J 4 bases, with 16 bases left between them. CDR3 DNA sequence: TGCGCCAGCAGCTTGGCCATTGTTGGACTCATCACCGGGGAGCTGTTTTTT. Protein: CASSLAIVGLITGELFF. The full variable domain, in which reference TRBV5-1 and TRBJ2-2 provide the parts outside the CDR3, is KAGVTQTPRYLIKTRGQQVTLSCSPISGHRSVSWYQQTPGQGLQFLFEYFSETQRNKGNFPGRFSGRQFSNSRSEMNVSTLELGDSALYLCASSLAIVGLITGELFFGEGSRLTVL.

V gene TRBV5-4 combines with J gene TRBJ2-1, with D possibly matching TRBD2 (5 bases). The V and J ends lost 2 bases and 4 bases respectively, with 16 bases between them. The CDR3 extends over 16 amino acids. The germline V gene has CDR1 SGHNT and CDR2 YYREEE (reference sequence). The CDR3: CASSFGSILAYNEQFF. Here the CDR3 DNA reads TGTGCCAGCAGCTTTGGTAGCATCCTAGCATACAATGAGCAGTTCTTC.

This chain uses TRBV5-4 with TRBJ1-2, with D tentatively TRBD1 (5 bases). Germline-derived CDR1 and CDR2 are SGHNT and YYREEE (reference sequence). The V gene lost 4 bases and the J gene lost 5 bases, with 15 bases spanning the gap. The CDR3 contains 14 residues. The CDR3 here is CASSTMGGFYGYTF. Here the CDR3 DNA reads TGTGCCAGCAGCACCATGGGGGGTTTTTATGGCTACACCTTC.

V and J are TRBV27 and TRBJ1-4; no definite D call. V gave up 6 bases and J gave up 4 bases, with 18 bases separating them. The germline V gene has CDR1 MNHEY and CDR2 SMNVEV (reference sequence). The CDR3 is 16 residues long. The CDR3 spells CASREHWTPSNEKLFF. DNA of the CDR3: TGTGCCAGCAGAGAGCACTGGACTCCCAGTAATGAAAAACTGTTTTTT.

The chain joins TRBV28 to TRBJ2-5; D is uncertain. Germline-derived CDR1 and CDR2 are MDHEN and SYDVKM. V was pared by 6 bases and J by 3 bases, with 11 bases between. The CDR3 contains 13 residues. The CDR3 reads CASSDSSKETQYF. The CDR3 region has the DNA TGTGCCAGCAGCGACTCCTCAAAAGAGACCCAGTACTTC.

V usage is TRBV2 and J usage is TRBJ1-4; D might be TRBD1 (5 bases). The CDR3 covers 16 residues. Germline V lookup: CDR1 SNHLY, CDR2 FYNNEI. V gave up 6 bases and J gave up 5 bases, with 19 bases separating them. The CDR3 region is CASSSPPGGRNEKLFF. The CDR3 region has the DNA TGTGCCAGCAGCTCACCCCCCGGGGGTCGAAATGAAAAACTGTTTTTT. The entire variable domain, with the rest obtained from reference TRBV2 and TRBJ1-4, is as follows: EPEVTQTPSHQVTQMGQEVILRCVPISNHLYFYWYRQILGQKVEFLVSFYNNEISEKSEIFDDQFSVERPDGSNFTLKIRSTKLEDSAMYFCASSSPPGGRNEKLFFGSGTQLSVL.

V is TRBV9 and J is TRBJ1-2; 8 bases are shared with TRBD1. J lost 7 bases, V lost 6 bases, and 17 bases had no gene match. CDR1 and CDR2 (germline): SGDLS, YYNGEE. The CDR3 spans 16 residues. Written as DNA, the CDR3 is TGTGCCAGCAATCGGGCAGGGGGCGCCCCGGATGGTGGCTACACCTTC. Residues: CASNRAGGAPDGGYTF.

V is TRBV6-5 and J is TRBJ1-2, with 8 nucleotides matching TRBD1. V was pared by 6 bases and J by 6 bases, with 12 bases of the junction left unmatched. CDR1 MNHEY and CDR2 SVGAGI come from the germline V gene. The CDR3 loop spans 15 amino acids. CDR3 sequence (DNA): TGTGCCAGCAGAACGGTCCGGACAGGGACGAATGGCTACACCTTC. Encoded protein: CASRTVRTGTNGYTF.

The chain links TRBV28 to TRBJ2-7; D is undetermined. V dropped 3 bases and J dropped 1 base, with 4 bases sitting between them. The CDR3 is 12 residues long. CDR1 and CDR2 (germline): MDHEN, SYDVKM. CDR3 in DNA: TGTGCCAGCAGTTTCCTTTCCTACGAGCAGTACTTC. Residues: CASSFLSYEQYF.

The chain uses TRBV5-4 and TRBJ2-3; 12 bases line up with TRBD2. The CDR3 runs 14 residues. J lost 1 base, V lost 7 bases, and 1 base had no gene match. CDR1 and CDR2 from the germline V gene are SGHNT and YYREEE (reference sequence). CDR3 protein: CASWTSGGTDTQYF. CDR3 nucleotide sequence: TGTGCCAGCTGGACTAGCGGGGGCACAGATACGCAGTATTTT.

The rearrangement joins TRBV11-2 to TRBJ1-1; 7 positions match TRBD1. Germline trimming cut 5 bases from V and 4 bases from J; bases unmatched to any gene: 10. This CDR3 has 15 residues. Germline V lookup: CDR1 SGHAT, CDR2 FQNNGV. CDR3 amino acids: CASSLQTGRITEAFF. CDR3 nucleotides: TGTGCCAGCAGCCTACAGACAGGGAGGATCACTGAAGCTTTCTTT.

V gene TRBV4-1 combines with J gene TRBJ2-7; TRBD2 aligns across 8 bases. J was trimmed by 2 bases and V by 0 bases; bases with no gene match: 3. The CDR3 is made up of 15 amino acids. Germline V lookup: CDR1 MGHRA, CDR2 YSYEKL. The CDR3, as DNA: TGCGCCAGCAGCCAAGAACTAGCGGTACCCTACGAGCAGTACTTC. It yields the protein CASSQELAVPYEQYF.

This chain links TRBV29-1 with TRBJ2-2, with D perhaps matching TRBD2 (5 bases). Germline lookup yields CDR1 SQVTM and CDR2 ANQGSEA. The CDR3 length is 11 residues. Trimming shortened V by 4 bases and J by 7 bases, and 7 bases separated the two germline ends. Here the CDR3 reads CSVGRGGELFF. CDR3 coding DNA: TGCAGCGTTGGTCGGGGCGGGGAGCTGTTTTTT.

The gene calls are TRBV7-6 and TRBJ2-1; no reliable D call. Germline CDR1 SGHVS, CDR2 FNYEAQ. The CDR3 extends over 15 amino acids. V was clipped by 1 base and J by 5 bases, with 12 bases between them. The CDR3 DNA is TGTGCCAGCAGCTTAGAACTACTCAGTAACAATGAGCAGTTCTTC. Translated, it gives CASSLELLSNNEQFF.

V usage is TRBV7-2 and J usage is TRBJ2-1, with D possibly matching TRBD1 (5 bases). Trimming shortened V by 7 bases and J by 0 bases, and 19 bases separated the two germline ends. Germline V gene data show CDR1 as SGHTA and CDR2 as FQGNSA. This CDR3 has 17 residues. The CDR3 loop is CASNYPRANPSYNEQFF. The CDR3 nucleotides read TGTGCCAGCAACTATCCCAGGGCGAATCCCTCCTACAATGAGCAGTTCTTC.

The chain joins TRBV15 to TRBJ2-1; D is possibly TRBD1 (5 bases). The CDR3 has 15 residues. Germline V gene data show CDR1 as LNHNV and CDR2 as YYDKDF (reference sequence). V lost 5 bases and J lost 4, with 15 bases in between. Here the CDR3 reads CATSPRAGNYNEQFF. The CDR3, as DNA: TGTGCCACCAGCCCCAGGGCAGGGAATTACAATGAGCAGTTCTTC.

CDR3 in amino acids: CASSGTGASGANVLTF. The CDR3 DNA follows: TGCGCCAGCAGCGGGACAGGGGCCTCTGGGGCCAACGTCCTGACTTTC. The rearrangement links TRBV5-1 to TRBJ2-6; 10 nucleotides agree with TRBD1. This CDR3 has 16 amino acids. V shed 4 bases and J 0 bases; nucleotides not matched to a gene: 1. Per the germline V gene, CDR1 is SGHRS and CDR2 is YFSETQ.

The rearrangement links TRBV27 to TRBJ2-1; D is ambiguous. Germline lookup yields CDR1 MNHEY and CDR2 SMNVEV (reference sequence). Trimming stripped 4 bases from V and 0 bases from J, with 13 bases between. This CDR3 region has 16 residues. CDR3 coding DNA: TGTGCCAGCAGTTCTTCAGTCCGAAGCTCCTACAATGAGCAGTTCTTC. Its translation is CASSSSVRSSYNEQFF.

The chain has TRBV6-5 and TRBJ1-1, with TRBD1 matching over 9 bases. CDR3 size: 15 residues. Per the germline V gene, CDR1 is MNHEY and CDR2 is SVGAGI. The V segment lost 4 bases and the J segment 5 bases; nucleotides outside the gene matches: 8. CDR3 sequence reads: CASSFSTGGWTEAFF. CDR3 bases: TGTGCCAGCAGTTTCTCTACAGGGGGCTGGACTGAAGCTTTCTTT.

The V call is TRBV7-2, the J call TRBJ2-3; 8 bases are shared with TRBD2. Per germline, CDR1 SGHTA and CDR2 FQGNSA. The CDR3 is 14 amino acids. Trimming at V came to 3 bases and at J to 4 bases, leaving 3 bases not matched to a gene. DNA for the CDR3: TGTGCCAGCAGCTTGAAAGCGGGAGCAGATACGCAGTATTTT. Encoded protein: CASSLKAGADTQYF.

This chain uses TRBV28 with TRBJ2-5, with TRBD1 matching 10 bases. The DNA end is a closer match to TRBJ2-7, so the J assignment may be wrong. The CDR3 sequence is 16 residues long. Per the germline V gene, CDR1 is MDHEN and CDR2 is SYDVKM. CDR3 sequence reads: CASSSAGTGVSYEQYF. Written as DNA, the CDR3 is TGTGCCAGCAGTTCCGCCGGGACAGGGGTCTCCTACGAGCAGTACTTC.

The chain links TRBV5-4 to TRBJ2-3; 11 positions agree with TRBD1. Germline assignment: CDR1 SGHNT and CDR2 YYREEE (reference sequence). The CDR3 loop spans 16 amino acids. V shed 2 bases, J shed 4 bases, and the junction held 6 bases outside the gene matches. The chain's CDR3 is CASSFPDRGLADTQYF. The CDR3, as DNA: TGTGCCAGCAGCTTTCCGGACAGGGGGCTCGCAGATACGCAGTATTTT.

This clone came up a few times. This chain connects TRBV29-1 to TRBJ2-1, with 8 bases lining up with TRBD1. V gave up 6 bases and J gave up 10 bases; unmatched junction bases: 5. The germline V gene encodes CDR1 SQVTM and CDR2 ANQGSEA. The CDR3 totals 11 residues. The CDR3 sequence: CSVNGDREQFF. The CDR3 DNA follows: TGCAGCGTGAACGGGGACAGGGAGCAGTTCTTC.

The genes are TRBV11-2 and TRBJ2-1; TRBD1 might be the D (6 bases). Germline V gives CDR1 SGHAT, CDR2 FQNNGV. The CDR3 sequence is 13 residues long. With 4 bases removed from V and 10 bases from J, the gap between germline ends came to 14 bases. The CDR3 DNA reads as TGTGCCAGCAGCTCCTACAGGGTGAGAGAGCAGTTCTTC. It yields the protein CASSSYRVREQFF.

The chain joins TRBV5-6 to TRBJ1-2, with D perhaps TRBD1 (5 bases). Per germline, CDR1 SGHDT and CDR2 YYEEEE. The CDR3 loop spans 14 amino acids. V was clipped by 7 bases and J by 5 bases, with 18 bases between them. The CDR3 reads CASERSPGGYGYTF. Here the CDR3 DNA reads TGTGCCAGCGAGAGGTCCCCCGGGGGGTATGGCTACACCTTC.

As DNA, the CDR3 is TGTGCCAGCAGGGGACTAGCGGGAACCTACGAGCAGTACTTC. The encoded protein is CASRGLAGTYEQYF. The chain is built from TRBV6-7 and TRBJ2-7; 13 bases align to TRBD2. TRBV6-7 is an ORF, with its function uncertain. The trim removed 6 bases at V and 2 bases at J, leaving 1 base unmatched. The CDR3 is 14 amino acids.

This clone was seen a single time. The chain joins TRBV28 to TRBJ2-7; 7 bases fit TRBD1. The CDR3 length is 17 residues. Germline V gene data show CDR1 as MDHEN and CDR2 as SYDVKM. The V gene end was trimmed by 5 bases and the J gene end by 3 bases; junction bases not matched to a gene: 16. CDR3 sequence (DNA): TGTGCCAGCAGTACTCCGCAGCCAGGGGGATCCCACTACGAGCAGTACTTC. It encodes CASSTPQPGGSHYEQYF.

J is TRBJ1-2 and V is TRBV5-6; TRBD1 agrees at 9 bases. Germline V lookup: CDR1 SGHDT, CDR2 YYEEEE. Trimming took 5 bases from V and 4 from J; bases not matched to a gene: 9. The CDR3 has 15 residues. The CDR3 here is CASREGQGSGYGYTF. The CDR3 coding sequence is TGTGCCAGCAGGGAAGGACAGGGGTCGGGCTATGGCTACACCTTC.